The clone carrying this T cell receptor beta chain was counted only a few times. This specimen comes from a study of blood T cells in healthy people across ages. The CDR3 totals 13 residues. V lost 7 bases to trimming and J lost 1 base, with 14 bases between them. Germline CDR1 is SQVTM and CDR2 is ANQGSEA. Per individual sample, total RNA of at least 5 micrograms was extracted. The authors ran a second PCR of about 6 to 12 cycles using a sample-barcoded 5' primer and a J-beta primer mix. TCRdb fed the 5' RACE reads into MiXCR, producing one record per CDR3 protein. The data show roughly 860,000 distinct CDR3 sequences, under 80% seen once.

Sequenced: blood. This sequence joins TRBV29-1 and TRBJ2-7, with D possibly called TRBD1 or TRBD2 (6 bases each). The receptor was derived from a young man in good health. CDR3 amino acids: CSAVGGPSYEQYF. CDR3 nucleotides: TGCAGCGCCGTGGGGGGCCCTTCCTACGAGCAGTACTTC.